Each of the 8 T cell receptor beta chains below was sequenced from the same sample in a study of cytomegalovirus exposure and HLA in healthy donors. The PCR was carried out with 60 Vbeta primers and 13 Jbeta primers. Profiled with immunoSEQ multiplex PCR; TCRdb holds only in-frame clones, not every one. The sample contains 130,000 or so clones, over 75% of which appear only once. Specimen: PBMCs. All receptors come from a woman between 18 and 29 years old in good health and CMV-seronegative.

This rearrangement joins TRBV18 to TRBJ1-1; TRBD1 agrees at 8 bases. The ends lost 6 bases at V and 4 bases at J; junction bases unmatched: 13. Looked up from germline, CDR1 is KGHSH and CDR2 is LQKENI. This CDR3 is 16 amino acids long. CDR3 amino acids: CASSSGTGRFATEAFF. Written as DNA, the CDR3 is TGTGCCAGCTCCTCCGGGACAGGAAGATTTGCCACTGAAGCTTTCTTT.

The DNA for the CDR3 is TGTGCCAGCTCACTAATAGGGGAAATGAACACTGAAGCTTTCTTT. It translates to CASSLIGEMNTEAFF. The chain is built from TRBV18 and TRBJ1-1; tentatively, D is TRBD1 (5 bases). The CDR3 runs to 15 residues. Germline CDR1 is KGHSH and CDR2 is LQKENI. The V gene lost 4 bases and the J gene lost 0 bases, with 12 bases spanning the gap. The full variable domain, rest sourced from reference TRBV18 and TRBJ1-1, is NAGVMQNPRHLVRRRGQEARLRCSPMKGHSHVYWYRQLPEEGLKFMVYLQKENIIDESGMPKERFSAEFPKEGPSILRIQQVVRGDSAAYFCASSLIGEMNTEAFFGQGTRLTVV.

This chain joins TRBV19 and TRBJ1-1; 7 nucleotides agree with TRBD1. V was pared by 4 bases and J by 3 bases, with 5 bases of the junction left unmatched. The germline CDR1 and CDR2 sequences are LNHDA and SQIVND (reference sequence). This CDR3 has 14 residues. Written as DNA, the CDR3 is TGTGCCAGTAGTAGACAGGGAGAAGACACTGAAGCTTTCTTT. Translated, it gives CASSRQGEDTEAFF.

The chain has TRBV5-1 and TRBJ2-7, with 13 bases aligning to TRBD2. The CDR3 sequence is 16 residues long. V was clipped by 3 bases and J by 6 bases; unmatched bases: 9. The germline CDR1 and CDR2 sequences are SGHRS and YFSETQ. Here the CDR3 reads CASSYRTSGSRSEQYF. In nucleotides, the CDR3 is TGCGCCAGCAGCTACCGGACTAGCGGGAGCCGCAGCGAGCAGTACTTC.

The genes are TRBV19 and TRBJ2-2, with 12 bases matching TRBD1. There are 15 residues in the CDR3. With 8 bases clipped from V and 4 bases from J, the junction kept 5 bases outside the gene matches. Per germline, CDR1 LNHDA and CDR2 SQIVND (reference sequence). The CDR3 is CASQGTGGFTGELFF. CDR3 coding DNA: TGTGCCAGTCAGGGGACAGGGGGCTTCACCGGGGAGCTGTTTTTT. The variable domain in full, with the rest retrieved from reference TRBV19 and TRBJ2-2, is DGGITQSPKYLFRKEGQNVTLSCEQNLNHDAMYWYRQDPGQGLRLIYYSQIVNDFQKGDIAEGYSVSREKKESFPLTVTSAQKNPTAFYLCASQGTGGFTGELFFGEGSRLTVL.

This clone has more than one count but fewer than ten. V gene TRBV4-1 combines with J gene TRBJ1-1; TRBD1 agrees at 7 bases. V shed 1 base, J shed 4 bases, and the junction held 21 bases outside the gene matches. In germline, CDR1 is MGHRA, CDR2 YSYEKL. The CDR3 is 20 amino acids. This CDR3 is CASSQGIFGMLGQRSTEAFF. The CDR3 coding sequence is TGCGCCAGCAGCCAAGGTATTTTTGGTATGTTGGGACAGAGGAGCACTGAAGCTTTCTTT.

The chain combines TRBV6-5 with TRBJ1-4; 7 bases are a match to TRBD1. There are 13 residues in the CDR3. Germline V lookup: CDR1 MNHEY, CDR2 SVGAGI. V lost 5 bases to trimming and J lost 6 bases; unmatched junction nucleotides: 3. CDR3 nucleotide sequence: TGTGCCAGCAGTGAGGGGGCGCATGAAAAACTGTTTTTT. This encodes CASSEGAHEKLFF.

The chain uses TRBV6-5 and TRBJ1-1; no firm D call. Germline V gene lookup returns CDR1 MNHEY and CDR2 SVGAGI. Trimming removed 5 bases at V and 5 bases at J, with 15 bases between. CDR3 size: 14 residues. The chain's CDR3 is CASSPGEGRTEAFF. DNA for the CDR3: TGTGCCAGCAGTCCCGGGGAGGGTCGGACTGAAGCTTTCTTT.